This section outlines one T cell receptor (beta chain) sequence together with its context. Its matching antigen is unknown. The entry originates in a study of cytomegalovirus exposure and HLA in healthy donors. With 60 Vbeta and 13 Jbeta primers, the PCR was carried out. Sequencing used immunoSEQ multiplex PCR; TCRdb keeps in-frame clones, though not all of them. The table includes about 190,000 clones, over 70% detected once. J gave up 8 bases and V 6 bases, and 11 bases lay outside the gene matches. The CDR3 has 14 residues. Per the germline V gene, CDR1 is MNHEY and CDR2 is SMNVEV (reference sequence). Overall study findings and caveats: The records held CMV serostatus as the only immune exposure information.

The receptor was derived from a man aged 45-60 years in good health and CMV-seronegative. This sequence joins TRBV27 and TRBJ1-2; 8 nucleotides agree with TRBD1. Input material: PBMCs. The CDR3 DNA reads as TGTGCCAGCAGCTCCGCCCGGACAGGGTGGGGCTACACCTTC. It encodes CASSSARTGWGYTF.